This TCR beta chain was obtained from a study of T cells after yellow fever vaccination. The study's findings and limits: Overlap between CD4 and CD8 compartments was detected for a small share of clonotypes. Reappearance after the booster was seen for most primary-vaccination clones, at approximately 97% CD4 and around 88% CD8.

The V gene lost 2 bases and the J gene lost 10 bases, with 18 bases spanning the gap. CDR1 and CDR2 (germline): MNHEY, SMNVEV (reference sequence). The CDR3 totals 16 residues. The study made its TCR cDNA through 5'RACE template switching. That step introduced a universal primer site along with UMIs. TCRdb processed the 5' RACE reads anew with MiXCR; each CDR3 protein has one entry. The data contain 99,000 or so distinct CDR3 sequences, less than 6% of them singletons. For this clonotype: Its antigen is currently unknown.

This receptor was taken from a young man who received the YFV17D yellow fever vaccine. The specimen comprised CD8+ T cells sorted from PBMCs, sampled 10 days after the yellow fever booster vaccination. The chain uses TRBV27 and TRBJ1-6, with D maybe TRBD1 (5 bases). CDR3 in amino acids: CASSLGGSSASSPLHF. The CDR3 coding sequence is TGTGCCAGCAGTTTAGGGGGTTCAAGTGCAAGCTCACCCCTCCACTTT.